These T cell receptor beta chains were read from a single sample in a study of blood T cell repertoires in COVID-19. Data came from immunoSEQ multiplex PCR; TCRdb stores just in-frame clones and leaves some out. The sample lists about 62,000 clones, roughly 85% occurring once. The sample was peripheral blood. The receptors come from a woman of 80 years or more with acute or convalescent COVID-19. CDR3s include the opening cysteine and the closing phenylalanine or tryptophan. D genes are given only for firm matches. Clone size appears in some rows only: once, few, many, or a class for an expanded clone.

j_call d_call v_call clone_size cdr3_aa cdr3_nt
TRBJ1-1 TRBD1 TRBV5-1 - CASSLDRFRNTEAFF TGCGCCAGCAGCCTGGACAGGTTTAGGAACACTGAAGCTTTCTTT
TRBJ1-4 - TRBV19 - CASSSRALPNEKLFF TGTGCCAGTAGTTCGAGGGCGTTGCCTAATGAAAAACTGTTTTTT
TRBJ2-1 - TRBV9 - CAGTGGRVDEQFF TGTGCCGGCACCGGGGGGCGGGTAGATGAGCAGTTCTTC
TRBJ1-1 TRBD1 TRBV5-1 - CASSIGTGLTNTEAFF TGCGCCAGCAGCATAGGGACAGGACTTACGAACACTGAAGCTTTCTTT
TRBJ1-1 - TRBV6-6 - CASSYNLAAFF TGTGCCAGCAGTTATAATCTGGCAGCTTTCTTT
TRBJ2-2 - TRBV2 - CASSERSPGGYRTNTGELFF TGTGCCAGCAGTGAACGCTCCCCCGGCGGGTACAGAACGAACACCGGGGAGCTGTTTTTT
TRBJ2-7 - TRBV28 - CASSEQGSRDYEQYF TGTGCCAGCAGTGAACAGGGTTCTAGAGACTACGAGCAGTACTTC
TRBJ1-1 TRBD1 TRBV19 once CASSITGQGAPNTEAFF TGTGCCAGTAGTATTACGGGACAGGGGGCCCCGAACACTGAAGCTTTCTTT
TRBJ1-1 - TRBV6-5 - CASSSWWSEGTEAFF TGTGCCAGCAGTTCTTGGTGGTCCGAGGGCACTGAAGCTTTCTTT
TRBJ2-7 - TRBV23-1 - CASSPLTGTPAFEQYF TGCGCCAGCAGTCCACTAACAGGTACGCCCGCCTTCGAGCAGTACTTC
TRBJ1-6 - TRBV30 - CAWSPPGSSETSPLHF TGTGCCTGGAGTCCTCCGGGGAGCTCGGAAACTTCACCCCTCCACTTT
TRBJ1-2 TRBD1 TRBV5-1 - CASSWGPGQGDRYTF TGCGCCAGCAGCTGGGGACCGGGACAGGGGGATCGCTACACCTTC
TRBJ2-7 TRBD2 TRBV5-4 few CASSPTSGSYEQYF TGTGCCAGCAGCCCGACTAGCGGATCCTACGAGCAGTACTTC
TRBJ1-1 - TRBV11-1 - CASRKQVGGTEAFF TGTGCCAGCAGGAAACAGGTGGGGGGGACTGAAGCTTTCTTT
TRBJ1-1 - TRBV4-1 - CASSQDTPPGTEAFF TGCGCCAGCAGCCAAGATACACCCCCAGGGACTGAAGCTTTCTTT
TRBJ1-1 TRBD1 TRBV3-1/TRBV3-2 - CASSHERDRALNTEAFF TGTGCCAGCAGCCACGAGCGGGACAGGGCTCTGAACACTGAAGCTTTCTTT
TRBJ2-5 - TRBV4-2 - CASSDKKQGETQYF TGTGCCAGCAGCGACAAGAAGCAGGGAGAGACCCAGTACTTC
TRBJ2-7 TRBD2 TRBV7-2 once CASSYTSGTSYEQYF TGTGCCAGCAGCTACACTAGCGGGACTTCCTACGAGCAGTACTTC
TRBJ1-1 - TRBV29-1 - CSVEDKGYTEAFF TGCAGCGTTGAAGATAAGGGGTACACTGAAGCTTTCTTT
TRBJ2-4 TRBD2 TRBV7-9 - CASSFLSSGLAKNIQYF TGTGCCAGCAGCTTCTTGTCTAGCGGCTTAGCCAAAAACATTCAGTACTTC
TRBJ2-7 TRBD2 TRBV19 - CASSSLAGGSYEQYF TGTGCCAGTAGTTCTCTTGCGGGGGGATCCTACGAGCAGTACTTC
TRBJ1-6 - TRBV28 - CASKFPGKGKENSPLHF TGTGCCAGCAAATTCCCGGGAAAGGGTAAGGAAAATTCACCCCTCCACTTT
TRBJ2-3 TRBD1 TRBV12-3/TRBV12-4 once CASRGTGRDTQYF TGTGCCAGCAGAGGGACAGGGAGAGATACGCAGTATTTT
TRBJ2-1 TRBD1 TRBV5-1 - CASSLRQGPYNEQFF TGCGCCAGCAGCCTTCGACAGGGCCCCTACAATGAGCAGTTCTTC
TRBJ2-1 TRBD2 TRBV18 - CASSSVTSGSGNEQFF TGTGCCAGCTCTTCTGTCACTAGCGGGAGTGGCAATGAGCAGTTCTTC
TRBJ2-1 - TRBV19 once CASSISHSSYNEQFF TGTGCCAGTAGTATTAGTCACAGCTCCTACAATGAGCAGTTCTTC
TRBJ1-1 TRBD1 TRBV5-1 once CASSPRDRGTEAFF TGCGCCAGCAGCCCGCGGGACAGGGGTACTGAAGCTTTCTTT
TRBJ2-2 TRBD1 TRBV7-7 - CASSTRTGVTGELFF TGTGCCAGCAGCACCAGGACAGGGGTCACCGGGGAGCTGTTTTTT
TRBJ1-1 - TRBV7-9 - CASSLFGGANTEAFF TGTGCCAGCAGCTTATTCGGGGGTGCGAACACTGAAGCTTTCTTT
TRBJ2-7 - TRBV27 - CASSLGDNYEQYF TGTGCCAGCAGTTTAGGGGACAACTACGAGCAGTACTTC
TRBJ2-7 TRBD1 TRBV19 few CASSPGTDAYEQYF TGTGCCAGTAGCCCCGGGACAGATGCCTACGAGCAGTACTTC
TRBJ2-2 TRBD1 TRBV7-3 - CASSLRTGASGELFF TGTGCCAGCAGCCTCCGGACAGGGGCAAGCGGGGAGCTGTTTTTT
TRBJ1-4 - TRBV12-3/TRBV12-4 - CASSSPGEKLFF TGTGCCAGCAGTTCCCCAGGTGAAAAACTGTTTTTT
TRBJ1-2 - TRBV30 - CAWSASGHGYTF TGTGCCTGGAGTGCATCAGGGCACGGCTACACCTTC
TRBJ1-5 - TRBV19 - CASSMEGWGNQPQHF TGTGCCAGTAGTATGGAGGGGTGGGGCAATCAGCCCCAGCATTTT
TRBJ2-1 TRBD2 TRBV27 once CASTRDVRGRTYNEQFF TGTGCCAGCACCCGAGATGTGCGGGGGAGAACCTACAATGAGCAGTTCTTC
TRBJ2-7 - TRBV5-1 - CASSFRGRGPRGSYEQYF TGCGCCAGCAGCTTTCGAGGCAGGGGCCCAAGAGGGTCCTACGAGCAGTACTTC
TRBJ2-7 - TRBV6-5 - CASKRGMQSYEQYF TGTGCCAGCAAGAGGGGGATGCAGTCCTACGAGCAGTACTTC
TRBJ1-1 - TRBV19 - CASRSPGSPHTEAFF TGTGCCAGTAGGAGTCCAGGGTCCCCTCACACTGAAGCTTTCTTT
TRBJ2-7 - TRBV19 - CASSRRRLGYEQYF TGTGCCAGTAGCAGGAGGAGATTGGGCTACGAGCAGTACTTC
TRBJ2-7 - TRBV6-5 once CASTRRPSYEQYF TGTGCCAGCACGAGGAGACCATCCTACGAGCAGTACTTC
TRBJ2-7 TRBD1 TRBV5-1 - CASRRTGGSYEQYF TGCGCCAGCAGAAGGACAGGCGGCTCCTACGAGCAGTACTTC
TRBJ2-1 - TRBV9 - CASSVQLGGNEQFF TGTGCCAGCAGCGTACAGTTAGGGGGCAATGAGCAGTTCTTC
TRBJ1-1 - TRBV6-2/TRBV6-3 - CASSYIEGAMNTEAFF TGTGCCAGCAGTTACATAGAGGGTGCCATGAACACTGAAGCTTTCTTT
TRBJ2-3 - TRBV27 - CASALWAVPDTQYF TGTGCCAGCGCTTTATGGGCAGTCCCAGATACGCAGTATTTT